This is a list of T cell receptor beta chains from one sample in a study of CD4 T cell repertoires in COVID-19. Sequencing used immunoSEQ multiplex PCR; TCRdb keeps in-frame clones, though not all of them. The data hold approximately 79,000 clones, with around 82% observed a single time. This sample comprised CD4+ T cells from peripheral blood, obtained after recovery from COVID-19. The source is a human donor who had COVID-19. CDR3s include the opening cysteine and the closing phenylalanine or tryptophan. Each record gives: J gene, D gene, V gene, clone size, CDR3 DNA, CDR3 protein. The D gene is left open where the match is weak. Some rows have no size entry. The others give once, few or many, or a class for an expanded clone.

TRBJ2-1,.,TRBV6-5,.,TGTGCCAGCGCCTTTTACAATGAGCAGTTCTTC,CASAFYNEQFF
TRBJ2-3,.,TRBV10-2,.,TGCGCCAGCAGACTTAGCGGTGGGGGGAGCACAGATACGCAGTATTTT,CASRLSGGGSTDTQYF
TRBJ2-5,TRBD1,TRBV5-1,once,TGCGCCAGCAGCCGCTGGGGACAGGCGCCAGAGACCCAGTACTTC,CASSRWGQAPETQYF
TRBJ1-2,.,TRBV21-1,.,TGTGCCAGCAGCAAAAGGAGGAAGGACAGAATAAATGGCTACACCTTC,CASSKRRKDRINGYTF
TRBJ2-7,.,TRBV5-1,.,TGCGCCAGCAGCTTGGTGGTTTCCCAGACCCCCTACGAGCAGTACTTC,CASSLVVSQTPYEQYF
TRBJ1-4,.,TRBV5-8,.,TGTGCCAGCAGCCCCCGATTGGGGGAAGAAAAACTGTTTTTT,CASSPRLGEEKLFF
TRBJ2-1,.,TRBV2,.,TGTGCCAGCAGTGTAAAGGGGGGTGAGCAGTTCTTC,CASSVKGGEQFF
TRBJ1-3,TRBD1,TRBV19,.,TGTGCCAGTAGTCATAAACCGGGACAGGGCGGCTCTGGAAACACCATATATTTT,CASSHKPGQGGSGNTIYF
TRBJ1-1,.,TRBV6-5,.,TGTGCCACCCACAAGGTGGGGTTCGGCACTGAAGCTTTCTTT,CATHKVGFGTEAFF
TRBJ1-5,.,TRBV9,.,TGTGCCAGCAGCGTAGGGGACCTAGGGGCCCAGCATTTT,CASSVGDLGAQHF
TRBJ1-1,.,TRBV6-5,.,TGTGCCAGCAGTTACGCCCAGCCCCTCATGAACACTGAAGCTTTCTTT,CASSYAQPLMNTEAFF
TRBJ1-2,TRBD1,TRBV6-5,few,TGTGCCAGCCAAGGGACAGGGTCTGGCTACACCTTC,CASQGTGSGYTF
TRBJ1-2,.,TRBV27,.,TGTGCCAGCAGTTTAGATGGCAGGGAGGGGTTCTATGGCTACACCTTC,CASSLDGREGFYGYTF
TRBJ1-1,.,TRBV5-1,.,TGCGCCAGCAGCTTGGGACAGCTCGTGAACACTGAAGCTTTCTTT,CASSLGQLVNTEAFF
TRBJ2-7,TRBD2,TRBV3-1/TRBV3-2,.,TGTGCCAGCAGCCCGTTCGGGGGGGTCTCCTACGAGCAGTACTTC,CASSPFGGVSYEQYF
TRBJ2-3,.,TRBV5-1,.,TGCGCCAGCAGCTGGGGCTCGGATGGGGGCACAGATACGCAGTATTTT,CASSWGSDGGTDTQYF
TRBJ2-5,.,TRBV7-2,.,TGTGCCAGCAGCTTAGATCCAGGGGGGGGAGAGACCCAGTACTTC,CASSLDPGGGETQYF
TRBJ2-3,.,TRBV28,.,TGTGCCAGCAGTTCAACAGTTGATACGCAGTATTTT,CASSSTVDTQYF
TRBJ2-4,TRBD1,TRBV9,.,TGTGCCAGCAGTGCCAGGGGGCGCGAAAACATTCAGTACTTC,CASSARGRENIQYF
TRBJ1-6,.,TRBV27,few,TGTGCCAGCAGTGTACAGGTCAAGGGGGATTCACCCCTCCACTTT,CASSVQVKGDSPLHF
TRBJ1-2,.,TRBV3-1/TRBV3-2,.,TGTGCCAGCAGCGAGACCCCTGGCGGGGCGGTCGGCTATGGCTACACCTTC,CASSETPGGAVGYGYTF
TRBJ1-3,.,TRBV10-3,.,TGTGCCATCAGTGAGGATAGAGTGGGAAACACCATATATTTT,CAISEDRVGNTIYF
TRBJ2-1,TRBD1,TRBV6-5,.,TGTGCCAGCAGTTCATCGGACAGGGCACCCCGAGATGAGCAGTTCTTC,CASSSSDRAPRDEQFF
TRBJ2-1,.,TRBV19,.,TGTGCCAGTAGCACGGGACATCACAATGAGCAGTTCTTC,CASSTGHHNEQFF
TRBJ2-6,.,TRBV6-4,.,TGTGCCAGCAGTGAGAGGGGAGTAGGGGCCAACGTCCTGACTTTC,CASSERGVGANVLTF
TRBJ1-1,.,TRBV10-1,.,TGCGCCAGCAGTGAGTCTGGGCCCTACACTGAAGCTTTCTTT,CASSESGPYTEAFF
TRBJ1-1,.,TRBV19,.,TGTGCCAGTAGTGCGCAGGCCCTGAACACTGAAGCTTTCTTT,CASSAQALNTEAFF
TRBJ2-1,TRBD1,TRBV19,.,TGTGCCAGTAGGCGCCAGGGGGCCGGGGCCTCTTACAATGAGCAGTTCTTC,CASRRQGAGASYNEQFF
TRBJ2-3,TRBD2,TRBV7-3,.,TGTGCCAGCAGCCCTAAAGGCCTAGCGGGGAGGGCAGATACGCAGTATTTT,CASSPKGLAGRADTQYF
TRBJ1-1,TRBD1,TRBV29-1,.,TGCAGCGGATCGGGGGACAGGGTAGAAGCTTTCTTT,CSGSGDRVEAFF
TRBJ2-3,.,TRBV15,.,TGTGCCACCAGCAGAGATCTTGCTAGCGTTAGCACAGATACGCAGTATTTT,CATSRDLASVSTDTQYF
TRBJ2-1,.,TRBV30,.,TGTGCCTGGACCCCCCGGGCCCCGAAGAGGAATGAGCAGTTCTTC,CAWTPRAPKRNEQFF
TRBJ2-1,.,TRBV7-3,.,TGTGCCAGCAGCCGGGATAGCGCCTACAATGAGCAGTTCTTC,CASSRDSAYNEQFF
TRBJ2-3,TRBD2,TRBV2,once,TGTGCCAGCAGGGACGGTAGGACTAGCGGGAGGGCAGATACGCAGTATTTT,CASRDGRTSGRADTQYF
TRBJ2-7,TRBD1,TRBV12-3/TRBV12-4,.,TGTGCCAGCAGTTTGGGACAGGTCTACGAGCAGTACTTC,CASSLGQVYEQYF
TRBJ2-1,.,TRBV16,.,TGTGCCAGCAGCCAACGGGGGGCCTCCTACAATGAGCAGTTCTTC,CASSQRGASYNEQFF
TRBJ2-1,.,TRBV6-5,.,TGTGCCAGCAGTTACCGACCAAGCAATGAGCAGTTCTTC,CASSYRPSNEQFF
TRBJ1-5,.,TRBV7-2,.,TGTGCCAGCAGCCTGCGGTTCGGGCAGCCCCAGCATTTT,CASSLRFGQPQHF
TRBJ2-2,TRBD1,TRBV6-1,.,TGTGCCAGCAGTGAACGGGTACAGGGGGGCACCGGGGAGCTGTTTTTT,CASSERVQGGTGELFF
TRBJ1-3,.,TRBV19,.,TGTGCCAGTAGTCTAGGGATGAACTCTGGAAACACCATATATTTT,CASSLGMNSGNTIYF
TRBJ2-1,.,TRBV2,.,TGTGCCAGCACCCCGATCCCTGACAGTTACAATGAGCAGTTCTTC,CASTPIPDSYNEQFF
TRBJ2-7,.,TRBV7-9,.,TGTGCCAGCAGCCTCCTCGGACACGAGCAGTACTTC,CASSLLGHEQYF
TRBJ1-5,.,TRBV19,.,TGTGCCAGTAGTATTAAGAGGGAAAATCAGCCCCAGCATTTT,CASSIKRENQPQHF
TRBJ2-3,TRBD2,TRBV4-1,.,TGCGCCAGCAGCTCCGGACTAGCGGGAGCTGGGAGGGGCACAGATACGCAGTATTTT,CASSSGLAGAGRGTDTQYF
TRBJ1-2,.,TRBV19,.,TGTGCCAGTAGTATTTACGCCGCGGGATCTTCTTCTGGCTATGGCTACACCTTC,CASSIYAAGSSSGYGYTF
TRBJ1-1,TRBD1,TRBV19,.,TGTGCCAGTAGTATTAAAATGGGACAGGGTACCCCTGAAGCTTTCTTT,CASSIKMGQGTPEAFF
TRBJ1-4,.,TRBV7-2,once,TGTGCCAGCAGCTCGAACAGGATTTCTAATGAAAAACTGTTTTTT,CASSSNRISNEKLFF
TRBJ2-3,TRBD2,TRBV9,.,TGTGCCAGCAGCGGCGGACTAGCGGGAGTTTCAGATACGCAGTATTTT,CASSGGLAGVSDTQYF
TRBJ1-1,TRBD1,TRBV5-4,.,TGTGCCAGCAGCTGGGGACAGGCGAACACTGAAGCTTTCTTT,CASSWGQANTEAFF
TRBJ2-1,.,TRBV6-5,.,TGTGCCAGCAGTTACCGGGGGAACTCCTACAATGAGCAGTTCTTC,CASSYRGNSYNEQFF
TRBJ2-5,TRBD1,TRBV14,.,TGTGCCAGCAGCGCCACAGGGGCCCCCCCTCAAGAGACCCAGTACTTC,CASSATGAPPQETQYF